This TCR beta chain was captured by sequencing in a study of post-analysis software for immune sequencing data. This clonotype was recorded only once. Its antigen is unknown. V shed 4 bases, J shed 0 bases, and the junction held 3 bases outside the gene matches. CDR3 length equals 13 residues. Germline CDR1 DFQATT, CDR2 SNEGSKA (reference sequence). Unique molecular identifiers were present in the TCR beta cDNA libraries. When 1 to 10 million T cells were used, they gave some 540,000 cDNA molecules. One entry per CDR3 protein, called by TCRdb with MiXCR from the PCR reads. The data contain hundreds of thousands of distinct CDR3 sequences, 59% of them singletons. Study-wide results and caveats: TRBV5-6, TRBV5-1 and TRBV20-1 were among about 5 TRBV segments more frequent in patients than controls. Patients with multiple sclerosis recorded significantly lower normalized Chao1 diversity than controls, the study found. The authors found that F measure strongly co-clustered same-batch samples.

The clonotype was recovered from a girl aged 2-10 years with multiple sclerosis. The V gene is TRBV20-1, the J gene TRBJ2-7; 7 positions match TRBD2. Sequencing was done on a sample of blood. Here the CDR3 reads CSAKGTTSYEQYF. The CDR3 DNA is TGCAGTGCTAAGGGGACTACCTCCTACGAGCAGTACTTC.